This TCR beta chain was observed in a study of cytomegalovirus exposure and HLA in healthy donors. A word on this clone: Its antigen is currently unknown.

When sampled, the donors appeared nominally healthy, though they likely had unrecorded immune exposures. CDR1 and CDR2 from the germline V gene are MDHEN and SYDVKM. Trimming cost V 6 bases and J 3 bases; bases outside gene matches: 3. CDR3 length: 14 residues. Study-wide findings and caveats: TCR beta V- and J-gene trimming, according to a later analysis, was linked to a missense DCLRE1C variant. High sensitivity and specificity were reportedly achieved when the classifier diagnosed cytomegalovirus status. In an earlier analysis, in 620 or so donors, most V segments appeared productive either ~87% or ~30% of the time.

The PCR was carried out with 60 Vbeta primers and 13 Jbeta primers. Produced via immunoSEQ multiplex PCR; TCRdb's table is partial and in-frame only. The sample shows 170,000 or so clones, 75% to 90% of them seen only once. This sequence was found in a man aged 25-45 years in good health and CMV-seropositive. The J gene is TRBJ2-1, the V gene TRBV28, with TRBD1 identical over 9 bases. Sequenced: PBMCs. This CDR3 reads CASRPGQGYNEQFF. In DNA form, the CDR3 reads TGTGCCAGCAGACCGGGACAGGGCTACAATGAGCAGTTCTTC.